The rows below give T cell receptor beta chains drawn from one sample of a study of HIV-infected patients and healthy controls. MiXCR, run by TCRdb on the 5' RACE reads, gives a single entry per CDR3 protein. The sample yields roughly 68,000 distinct CDR3 sequences, less than 20% seen once. What was sequenced was CD4+ T cells from blood. Receptors were obtained from a human donor in good health. Each CDR3 is given with its conserved first and last residue. The D gene is left open where the match is weak. Where a row states a size, it is once, few, many or the class of an expanded clone; other rows omit it.

V	J	size	D	DNA	CDR3
TRBV6-1	TRBJ1-4	few	-	TGTGCCAGCAGTGAAGCGTACGCGGGGATCGGTGAAAAACTGTTTTTT	CASSEAYAGIGEKLFF
TRBV6-5	TRBJ1-2	-	-	TGTGCCAGCAGCGGGCAAAGTCCTAGGCCAACCCAGGGGTATGGCTACACCTTC	CASSGQSPRPTQGYGYTF
TRBV20-1	TRBJ2-1	many	TRBD2	TGCAGTGCTGGGCTAGCGGGAGGGGTCAATGAGCAGTTCTTC	CSAGLAGGVNEQFF
TRBV12-3/TRBV12-4	TRBJ2-7	many	TRBD1	TGTGCCAGCAGCCGGACAGGGTCCTACGAGCAGTACTTC	CASSRTGSYEQYF
TRBV30	TRBJ2-7	-	TRBD1	TGTGCCTGGAGTCTGGGGACAGGGCAAAGGGACGAGCAATACTTC	CAWSLGTGQRDEQYF
TRBV20-1	TRBJ2-5	many	TRBD2	TGCAGTGCTAGAGCCGGGACTAGCGGGCCTACCCGAGAGACCCAGTACTTC	CSARAGTSGPTRETQYF
TRBV14	TRBJ1-6	many	-	TGTGCCAGCAGCCAAGATCTGGGGAGGCGGTCACCCCTCCACTTT	CASSQDLGRRSPLHF
TRBV7-3	TRBJ2-3	many	TRBD1	TGTGCCAGCAGCTTAGCAACAGGGGCAGATACGCAGTATTTT	CASSLATGADTQYF
TRBV7-8	TRBJ2-3	-	TRBD2	TGTGCCAGCAGGGATTTAGCGGGCGTCACAGATACGCAGTATTTT	CASRDLAGVTDTQYF
TRBV6-1	TRBJ2-1	few	TRBD1	TGTGCCAGCAGTGTGGGACAGGTCAATGAGCAGTTCTTC	CASSVGQVNEQFF
TRBV18	TRBJ2-3	once	TRBD2	TGTGCCAGCTCACCGGCGGGAGGAGCGACAGATACGCAGTATTTT	CASSPAGGATDTQYF
TRBV10-3	TRBJ2-1	-	TRBD2	TGTGCCATCAGTGTCGGTAGCGGGTTGAGCTCCTACAATGAGCAGTTCTTC	CAISVGSGLSSYNEQFF
TRBV30	TRBJ1-1	few	-	TGTGCCTGGAGTTCCCAGGGTTGGAACACTGAAGCTTTCTTT	CAWSSQGWNTEAFF
TRBV7-9	TRBJ1-3	few	TRBD1	TGTGCCAGCAGCCGACAGGGGCCCTCTGGAAACACCATATATTTT	CASSRQGPSGNTIYF
TRBV30	TRBJ1-2	few	-	TGTGCCTGGAGTGCCGGGACATATGGCTACACCTTC	CAWSAGTYGYTF
TRBV4-1	TRBJ2-2	many	-	TGCGCCAGCAGACAGGCCGTGGGGCTGGCCGGGGAGCTGTTTTTT	CASRQAVGLAGELFF
TRBV18	TRBJ1-1	many	TRBD1	TGTGCCAGCTCAGAAGACAGGGGCAAGAACACTGAAGCTTTCTTT	CASSEDRGKNTEAFF
TRBV6-2/TRBV6-3	TRBJ1-2	many	-	TGTGCCAGCGCAAAACCTTTCACGGAGACATACTATGGCTACACCTTC	CASAKPFTETYYGYTF
TRBV20-1	TRBJ1-1	many	-	TGCAGTGCCACGGGGACAATGAGCGACACTGAAGCTTTCTTT	CSATGTMSDTEAFF
TRBV2	TRBJ2-4	many	-	TGTGCCAGCACGGGGGAAAACATTCAGTACTTC	CASTGENIQYF
TRBV4-3	TRBJ1-2	-	TRBD1	TGCGCCAGCAGCCAAGAAGGACAGGGTGTGGCTGGCTACACCTTC	CASSQEGQGVAGYTF
TRBV30	TRBJ1-1	-	-	TGTGCCTGGAGTATTCGCGGTGAAGCTTTCTTT	CAWSIRGEAFF
TRBV24-1	TRBJ1-1	-	TRBD1	TGTGCCACCAGTGGGTCCAGGGGGTTGACCACTGAAGCTTTCTTT	CATSGSRGLTTEAFF
TRBV4-3	TRBJ1-3	many	-	TGCGCCAGCAGCCAAGAAAAAAACTCTGGAAACACCATATATTTT	CASSQEKNSGNTIYF
TRBV6-6	TRBJ2-1	many	TRBD2	TGTGCCAGCAGACCGGCCCCGGGACTAGCGGGAGGGCCTTACAATGAGCAGTTCTTC	CASRPAPGLAGGPYNEQFF
TRBV7-6	TRBJ2-5	many	-	TGTGCCAGCAGCTTACAGGGCGCCCAGTACTTC	CASSLQGAQYF
TRBV12-3/TRBV12-4	TRBJ2-1	-	TRBD1	TGTGCCAGCAGTTTCCGACAGGGGGCAAATAATGAGCAGCTCTTC	CASSFRQGANNEQLF
TRBV20-1	TRBJ2-7	few	-	TGCAGTGCTAGAGATGGCCAGGGGTACTACGAGCAGTACTTC	CSARDGQGYYEQYF
TRBV7-3	TRBJ2-1	-	TRBD2	TGTGCCAGCAGCTACCTCAGGACTAGCGGTTACAATGAGCAGTTCTTC	CASSYLRTSGYNEQFF
TRBV7-6	TRBJ2-3	-	TRBD2	TGTGCCAGCAGCTTATCCCGGACTAGCGGGGGGGCAGATACGCAGTATTTT	CASSLSRTSGGADTQYF
TRBV20-1	TRBJ1-1	many	-	TGCAGTGCCAAGAAGGCCCGATTAGGGGCGCGGGGCACTGAAGCTTTCTTT	CSAKKARLGARGTEAFF
TRBV6-2/TRBV6-3	TRBJ1-5	-	-	TGTGCCAGCAGTCGGATGACCTTGGAGAGTCAGCCCCAGCATTTT	CASSRMTLESQPQHF
TRBV6-2/TRBV6-3	TRBJ2-7	-	TRBD2	TGTGCCAGCCTAGGACTAGCGGGAGGGCTATTGCACGAGCAGTACTTC	CASLGLAGGLLHEQYF
TRBV20-1	TRBJ2-7	many	-	TGCAGTGGCGCGACAGAGAATTCCTACGAGCAGTACTTC	CSGATENSYEQYF
TRBV6-6	TRBJ2-2	many	TRBD2	TGTGCCAGCAGGGGGACTAGCGGGAGGGATAACACCGGGGAGCTGTTTTTT	CASRGTSGRDNTGELFF
TRBV30	TRBJ2-7	-	TRBD1	TGTGCCTGGAGTCCCGGGACAGCTTCCTACGAGCAGTACTTC	CAWSPGTASYEQYF
TRBV20-1	TRBJ2-5	-	-	TGCAGTGCTAGTGTTAGGAGGGGTCAAGAGACCCAGTACTTC	CSASVRRGQETQYF
TRBV19	TRBJ2-3	-	TRBD1	TGTGCCAGTACCGGACAGGGGGCAGATACGCAGTATTTT	CASTGQGADTQYF
TRBV29-1	TRBJ2-1	few	TRBD2	TGCAGCGTCGGGACTACTGATGAGCAGTTCTTC	CSVGTTDEQFF
TRBV12-3/TRBV12-4	TRBJ2-3	-	TRBD1	TGTGCCAGCAGGGACAGGCGCATGATGGATACGCAGTATTTT	CASRDRRMMDTQYF
TRBV14	TRBJ2-5	few	-	TGTGCCAGCAGCCTTCGGGCATCCGAGCGAGAGACCCAGTACTTC	CASSLRASERETQYF
TRBV19	TRBJ1-2	-	TRBD1	TGTGCCAGTAGTATAGATCTGGTAGGACAGGGGTCGTTTGGAGCCTATGGCTACACCTTC	CASSIDLVGQGSFGAYGYTF
TRBV30	TRBJ2-7	many	TRBD1	TGTGCCTGGAGTCTGACAGGGAACGAGCAGTACTTC	CAWSLTGNEQYF
TRBV10-3	TRBJ2-7	few	-	TGTGCCATCAGCAAGGACAGAACCTACGAGCAGTACTTC	CAISKDRTYEQYF
TRBV20-1	TRBJ2-2	many	-	TGCAGTGCTAGAGATCCGCAGGGTGGCGGGGAGCTGTTTTTT	CSARDPQGGGELFF
TRBV7-2	TRBJ2-2	many	TRBD2	TGTGCCAGCAGCTTAAATGGCGGGGGGGCCTCCGGGGAGCTGTTTTTT	CASSLNGGGASGELFF
TRBV12-3/TRBV12-4	TRBJ2-3	many	TRBD1	TGTGCCAGCAGACGGGACAGGGAAGATACGCAGTATTTT	CASRRDREDTQYF
TRBV27	TRBJ2-1	many	-	TGTGCCAGCAGTTGGAACAATGAGCAGTTCTTC	CASSWNNEQFF
TRBV6-5	TRBJ1-1	many	TRBD1	TGTGCCAGCAGTTACAAGACAGGGGCGGTTGGCACTGAAGCTTTCTTT	CASSYKTGAVGTEAFF
TRBV4-3	TRBJ1-4	few	-	TGCGCCAGCAGCCAAGCCAGGGCCCGGGGTGAAAAACTGTTTTTT	CASSQARARGEKLFF
TRBV5-1	TRBJ2-7	once	TRBD1	TGCGCCAGCAGCGCCGGGACAGAGAATTACGAGCAGTACTTC	CASSAGTENYEQYF
TRBV20-1	TRBJ1-2	once	TRBD1	TGCAGTGCTAGGTCAGGGGGAGGCTACACCTTC	CSARSGGGYTF
TRBV3-1	TRBJ2-5	few	-	TGTGCCAGCAGCCAATCGCCGGAAGAGACCCAGTACTTC	CASSQSPEETQYF